A single sample is the source of the 31 T cell receptor beta chains below, sequenced in a study of blood T cell repertoires in COVID-19. The assay was immunoSEQ multiplex PCR, and TCRdb's table has in-frame clones only and misses some. The sample lists 31,000 or so clones, roughly 87% seen once, with 25% to 30% in the top ten. Sequencing used peripheral blood. The receptors were gathered from a man at least 80 years old with acute or convalescent COVID-19.

The rearrangement joins TRBV6-4 to TRBJ2-1; 12 bases match TRBD2. After removal of 6 bases from V and 6 bases from J, the junction contained 9 bases not matched to a gene. The CDR3 length is 16 residues. The germline V gene encodes CDR1 MRHNA and CDR2 SNTAGT. The CDR3 DNA sequence: TGTGCCAGCAGCAAAATACTAGCGGGAGGTCCCAATGAGCAGTTCTTC. Amino acid sequence: CASSKILAGGPNEQFF.

This clone was seen once. The V call is TRBV5-8, the J call TRBJ1-5; maybe TRBD1 (5 bases). The germline V gene has CDR1 SGHTS and CDR2 YDEGEE. The V end was cut by 1 base, the J end by 2 bases, with 10 bases between. The CDR3 extends over 15 amino acids. CDR3 loop: CASSLRGEGNQPQHF. CDR3 nucleotide sequence: TGTGCCAGCAGCTTGAGGGGCGAGGGCAATCAGCCCCAGCATTTT.

This clone appeared a single time. The V gene is TRBV5-1, the J gene TRBJ2-7, with D possibly being TRBD2 (5 bases). The CDR3 runs 15 residues. The germline gives CDR1 SGHRS, CDR2 YFSETQ. Trimming took off 2 bases at V and 4 bases at J, with 16 bases between the two ends. CDR3 coding DNA: TGCGCCAGCAGCTTCTCGGCAGGAGGTACGTACGAGCAGTACTTC. Its protein is CASSFSAGGTYEQYF.

V is TRBV19 and J is TRBJ2-6; the D gene is possibly TRBD1 (6 bases). The germline V gene encodes CDR1 LNHDA and CDR2 SQIVND (reference sequence). The CDR3 runs to 19 residues. V lost 3 bases and J lost 0, with 18 bases in between. CDR3 DNA: TGTGCCAGTAGTATTGGAGGCCCAGGGGCCCTCTCTGGGGCCAACGTCCTGACTTTC. This gives the protein CASSIGGPGALSGANVLTF.

J is TRBJ2-2 and V is TRBV27; TRBD1 is a possible D gene (5 bases). V lost 5 bases, J lost 3 bases, and 16 bases lay in between. This CDR3 is 16 amino acids long. Per the germline V gene, CDR1 is MNHEY and CDR2 is SMNVEV (reference sequence). CDR3: CASSPGQAYDTGELFF. The CDR3 DNA follows: TGTGCCAGCAGTCCCGGACAAGCCTATGACACCGGGGAGCTGTTTTTT.

V usage is TRBV12-3 or TRBV12-4 and J usage is TRBJ2-1, with D unclear. With 5 bases removed from V and 5 bases from J, the gap between germline ends came to 7 bases. This CDR3 region has 12 residues. Here the CDR3 DNA reads TGTGCCAGCAGTGCGATAAACAATGAGCAGTTCTTC. Amino acid sequence: CASSAINNEQFF.

The V gene is TRBV5-1, the J gene TRBJ1-6; weak D call: TRBD1 (5 bases). Germline V gene sequence: CDR1 SGHRS, CDR2 YFSETQ. CDR3 length: 15 residues. Trimming shortened V by 2 bases and J by 9 bases, and 15 bases separated the two germline ends. The DNA of the CDR3 is TGCGCCAGCAGCTTTGCTGGGGGGTCTACTTCACCCCTCCACTTT. Protein product: CASSFAGGSTSPLHF.

The chain employs TRBV5-8 and TRBJ1-5; no firm D call. V dropped 3 bases and J dropped 6 bases, with 7 bases sitting between them. This CDR3 region has 12 residues. The germline gives CDR1 SGHTS, CDR2 YDEGEE. This CDR3 reads CASSWRSQPQHF. The CDR3 bases are TGTGCCAGCAGCTGGAGAAGTCAGCCCCAGCATTTT.

V gene TRBV19 combines with J gene TRBJ1-3, with 7 bases that match TRBD1. The germline gives CDR1 LNHDA, CDR2 SQIVND (reference sequence). The CDR3 has 17 amino acids. V lost 5 bases to trimming and J lost 4 bases; unmatched junction nucleotides: 14. The CDR3 coding sequence is TGTGCCAGTAGTGGTAATCCGGGACAGCCGGGCGGAAACACCATATATTTT. Its translation is CASSGNPGQPGGNTIYF.

The V call is TRBV28, the J call TRBJ2-7; D may be TRBD2 (5 bases). The V gene lost 3 bases and the J gene lost 4 bases, with 13 bases spanning the gap. Germline V gives CDR1 MDHEN, CDR2 SYDVKM. The CDR3 sequence is 14 residues long. This chain's CDR3 is CASSFEAVRYEQYF. Here the CDR3 DNA reads TGTGCCAGCAGTTTCGAAGCGGTTAGGTACGAGCAGTACTTC.

The chain uses TRBV27 and TRBJ2-7, with D possibly TRBD1 on 5 matching bases. The germline V and J ends were trimmed by 2 bases and 4 bases, with 6 bases remaining between them. From germline, CDR1 is MNHEY and CDR2 SMNVEV (reference sequence). The length of the CDR3 is 12 residues. The CDR3 sequence is CASSLQGYEQYF. The CDR3 DNA sequence: TGTGCCAGCAGTTTACAGGGTTACGAGCAGTACTTC.

The chain recombines TRBV13 with TRBJ2-3; the D gene is possibly TRBD2 (5 bases). Per the germline V gene, CDR1 is PRHDT and CDR2 is FYEKMQ (reference sequence). CDR3 length: 14 residues. Trimming pared 4 bases from V and 6 bases from J, leaving 14 bases between. CDR3 amino acids: CASSWGRTHDTQYF. The CDR3 nucleotides read TGTGCCAGCAGCTGGGGTAGGACTCACGATACGCAGTATTTT.

The chain is built from TRBV11-3 and TRBJ2-1, with 14 bases that match TRBD2. V shed 3 bases, J shed 9 bases, and the junction held 10 bases outside the gene matches. The CDR3 runs 17 residues. Per the germline V gene, CDR1 is SGHNT and CDR2 is YENEEA. The CDR3 region has the DNA TGTGCCAGCAGCTTGGGACGGGGACTAGCGGGAGTAAGTGAGCAGTTCTTC. Translation gives CASSLGRGLAGVSEQFF.

The chain combines TRBV6-1 with TRBJ2-7; TRBD2 matches at 9 bases. The CDR3 extends over 15 amino acids. V gave up 1 base and J gave up 1 base; unmatched junction bases: 2. CDR1 is MNHNS and CDR2 is SASEGT in the germline V gene. This chain's CDR3 is CASSEGLADSYEQYF. The CDR3 DNA follows: TGTGCCAGCAGTGAAGGACTAGCGGATTCCTACGAGCAGTACTTC.

This chain connects TRBV28 to TRBJ1-4; 9 bases agree with TRBD1. The J segment lost 8 bases and the V segment lost 3 bases, leaving 10 bases of the junction unmatched. Germline V gene sequence: CDR1 MDHEN, CDR2 SYDVKM. The CDR3 sequence is 16 residues long. The CDR3, as DNA: TGTGCCAGCAGTTTTTGGCGGACAGGGGTTGGGGAAAAACTGTTTTTT. Amino acid sequence: CASSFWRTGVGEKLFF. Full variable domain (rest looked up from reference TRBV28 and TRBJ1-4): DVKVTQSSRYLVKRTGEKVFLECVQDMDHENMFWYRQDPGLGLRLIYFSYDVKMKEKGDIPEGYSVSREKKERFSLILESASTNQTSMYLCASSFWRTGVGEKLFFGSGTQLSVL.

This clone was recorded once. The chain links TRBV18 to TRBJ2-2; the match to TRBD1 covers 9 bases. Germline values: CDR1 KGHSH, CDR2 LQKENI. Trimming cost V 4 bases and J 5 bases; bases outside gene matches: 5. This CDR3 has 15 amino acids. The CDR3: CASSRGTGRTGELFF. As DNA, the CDR3 is TGTGCCAGCTCACGAGGGACAGGGAGAACCGGGGAGCTGTTTTTT.

CDR3 DNA: TGTGCCAGCAGCCGACAGGGGGCTGGCTACGAGCAGTACTTC. Translating gives CASSRQGAGYEQYF. J is TRBJ2-7 and V is TRBV11-2; 10 bases match TRBD1. The CDR3 has 14 amino acids. CDR1 is SGHAT, CDR2 FQNNGV, per germline. After removal of 5 bases from V and 3 bases from J, the junction contained 4 bases not matched to a gene.

This chain connects TRBV19 to TRBJ2-7, with 10 bases matching TRBD2. Germline CDR1 reads LNHDA; CDR2 reads SQIVND (reference sequence). This CDR3 has 14 amino acids. V gave up 4 bases and J gave up 1 base; unmatched junction bases: 1. CDR3 amino acids: CASSTSGGSYEQYF. In nucleotides, the CDR3 is TGTGCCAGTAGTACTAGCGGGGGTTCCTACGAGCAGTACTTC. Full variable domain (rest looked up from reference TRBV19 and TRBJ2-7): DGGITQSPKYLFRKEGQNVTLSCEQNLNHDAMYWYRQDPGQGLRLIYYSQIVNDFQKGDIAEGYSVSREKKESFPLTVTSAQKNPTAFYLCASSTSGGSYEQYFGPGTRLTVT.

The V call is TRBV7-2, the J call TRBJ1-2; no clear D gene. Germline loops: CDR1 SGHTA, CDR2 FQGNSA. V was trimmed by 7 bases and J by 7 bases, leaving 19 bases between them. The CDR3 spans 14 residues. The CDR3 sequence is CASTGSTGVGGYTF. The CDR3 DNA follows: TGTGCCAGCACCGGTTCTACCGGGGTCGGTGGCTACACCTTC.

This chain connects TRBV11-2 to TRBJ2-3, with 9 bases identical to TRBD2. The CDR3 is made up of 19 amino acids. CDR1 and CDR2 (germline): SGHAT, FQNNGV. V gave up 4 bases and J gave up 2 bases; unmatched junction bases: 16. For the CDR3, the DNA is TGTGCCAGCAGCTACCAGGCGGCGGCTAGCGGGACATACACAGATACGCAGTATTTT. Its protein is CASSYQAAASGTYTDTQYF. The full variable domain, completed using reference TRBV11-2 and TRBJ2-3, is EAGVAQSPRYKIIEKRQSVAFWCNPISGHATLYWYQQILGQGPKLLIQFQNNGVVDDSQLPKDRFSAERLKGVDSTLKIQPAKLEDSAVYLCASSYQAAASGTYTDTQYFGPGTRLTVL.

The rearrangement links TRBV5-5 to TRBJ1-2; D unclear. CDR3 size: 14 residues. Trimming shortened V by 0 bases and J by 1 base, and 7 bases separated the two germline ends. Germline assignment: CDR1 SGHKS and CDR2 YYEKEE (reference sequence). In DNA form, the CDR3 reads TGTGCCAGCAGCTTGGAACAGCATAACTATGGCTACACCTTC. Translation gives CASSLEQHNYGYTF.

This clone appeared once. V is TRBV11-2 and J is TRBJ1-2; 9 nucleotides line up with TRBD1. CDR3 length: 15 residues. V was pared by 1 base and J by 3 bases, with 3 bases of the junction left unmatched. Germline assignment: CDR1 SGHAT and CDR2 FQNNGV. The CDR3 here is CASSLVGTGYYGYTF. As DNA, the CDR3 is TGTGCCAGCAGCTTAGTTGGGACAGGGTACTATGGCTACACCTTC.

The rearrangement uses TRBV7-2 and TRBJ2-5; TRBD1 matches 9 bases. Germline V gene sequence: CDR1 SGHTA, CDR2 FQGNSA. The CDR3 runs 15 residues. V trimming: 0 bases; J trimming: 4 bases; junction bases outside the gene matches: 3. CDR3 nucleotides: TGTGCCAGCAGCTTAGCGTGGACAGGGGTAGAGACCCAGTACTTC. Translated, it gives CASSLAWTGVETQYF.

The V and J genes are TRBV6-5 and TRBJ1-5; 7 nucleotides agree with TRBD1. The trim removed 8 bases at V and 3 bases at J, leaving 4 bases unmatched. Germline V gene sequence: CDR1 MNHEY, CDR2 SVGAGI. The CDR3 contains 13 residues. The CDR3 DNA reads as TGTGCCAGCGGGGGACAGAACAATCAGCCCCAGCATTTT. This gives the protein CASGGQNNQPQHF.

This sequence joins TRBV21-1 and TRBJ2-5; TRBD1, as called in the table, went unchecked against the DNA. TRBV21-1 is deemed a pseudogene. The length of the CDR3 is 14 residues. CDR3 loop: CASHLLGGWETQYF. The CDR3 coding sequence is TGTGCCAGCCACCTCTTAGGGGGCTGGGAGACCCAGTACTTC.

The rearrangement uses TRBV28 and TRBJ1-5; TRBD1 might be the D (6 bases). The CDR3 is 13 residues long. V was pared by 6 bases and J by 6 bases, with 12 bases between. Per germline, CDR1 MDHEN and CDR2 SYDVKM. The CDR3 is CASRDSGAQPQHF. CDR3 bases: TGTGCCAGCAGAGACTCAGGGGCTCAGCCCCAGCATTTT.

V usage is TRBV6-5 and J usage is TRBJ1-6; D is unclear. This CDR3 contains 13 residues. The germline V gene encodes CDR1 MNHEY and CDR2 SVGAGI. V dropped 6 bases and J dropped 18 bases, with 21 bases sitting between them. The CDR3 nucleotides read TGTGCCAGCAGATCGGCTACGATGAGGCAACCCCACTTT. It codes for CASRSATMRQPHF.

The chain combines TRBV19 with TRBJ2-1; 14 bases align to TRBD2. Germline values: CDR1 LNHDA, CDR2 SQIVND (reference sequence). V gave up 0 bases and J gave up 2 bases; unmatched junction bases: 21. There are 24 residues in the CDR3. In DNA form, the CDR3 reads TGTGCCAGTAGTATAGATCCCCTGCGACTACCGGGACTAGCGGGAGATAACCCCTACAATGAGCAGTTCTTC. It codes for CASSIDPLRLPGLAGDNPYNEQFF.

This clone was seen only once. The chain joins TRBV27 to TRBJ1-3, with D possibly being TRBD1 (5 bases). Germline assignment: CDR1 MNHEY and CDR2 SMNVEV (reference sequence). Trimming took off 2 bases at V and 3 bases at J, with 14 bases between the two ends. The CDR3 is made up of 16 amino acids. The CDR3 protein is CASSLDGGASGNTIYF. The CDR3 region has the DNA TGTGCCAGCAGTTTAGATGGAGGGGCAAGTGGAAACACCATATATTTT.

This sequence joins TRBV3-1 (or the pseudogene TRBV3-2) and TRBJ2-7, with 13 bases lining up with TRBD2. Germline V gives CDR1 LGHDT, CDR2 YNNKEL (reference sequence). V lost 4 bases and J lost 8; bases outside the gene matches: 2. The CDR3 runs to 13 residues. CDR3 protein: CASSRTSGSKQYF. DNA of the CDR3: TGTGCCAGCAGCCGGACTAGCGGGAGTAAGCAGTACTTC.

The J gene is TRBJ2-1, the V gene TRBV28; D possibly corresponds to TRBD1 (5 bases). Per germline, CDR1 MDHEN and CDR2 SYDVKM. The CDR3 consists of 14 residues. Trimming stripped 6 bases from V and 4 bases from J, with 13 bases between. CDR3 DNA sequence: TGTGCCAGCAGCCTTTTTGACAGATACAATGAGCAGTTCTTC. Translated: CASSLFDRYNEQFF.